Each of the 27 T cell receptor beta chains below was sequenced from the same sample in a study. TCRdb called the RT-PCR reads again in MiXCR, with one record for every CDR3 protein. The repertoire consists of almost 700,000 distinct CDR3 sequences, with approximately 15% occurring once and the leading ten covering 3% to 4.5%. The sample consisted of memory CD4+ T cells from blood. These receptors all come from a female donor in good health, serving as a healthy control.

This clonotype came up a few times. The rearrangement links TRBV7-9 to TRBJ1-5; no definite D call. V lost 5 bases and J 4 bases, leaving 12 bases between the germline ends. This CDR3 has 14 amino acids. The germline CDR1 and CDR2 sequences are SEHNR and FQNEAQ (reference sequence). The CDR3 reads CASSRGIQNQPQHF. CDR3 in DNA: TGTGCCAGCAGCCGCGGGATCCAAAATCAGCCCCAGCATTTT.

This clonotype occurred many times. The CDR3 protein is CASSQDTAATNEKLFF. CDR3 nucleotide sequence: TGCGCCAGCAGCCAAGATACGGCGGCTACTAATGAAAAACTGTTTTTT. This chain links TRBV4-3 with TRBJ1-4; D remains ambiguous. V lost 0 bases, J lost 2 bases, and 10 bases lay in between. The CDR3 is 16 residues long. The V gene's germline CDR1 is LGHNA and CDR2 YSLEER.

The rearrangement links TRBV7-9 to TRBJ2-5; D possibly corresponds to TRBD2 (6 bases). The CDR3 extends over 16 amino acids. The V end lost 2 bases, the J end lost 2 bases, and 15 bases lay between the germline ends. Germline V gene data show CDR1 as SEHNR and CDR2 as FQNEAQ (reference sequence). CDR3 region: CASSLFLDYLQETQYF. In DNA, the CDR3 is TGTGCCAGCAGCTTATTTTTGGACTACTTACAAGAGACCCAGTACTTC.

This clonotype was detected only a few times. J is TRBJ2-3 and V is TRBV20-1; 7 bases match TRBD2. CDR3 length equals 15 residues. J was trimmed by 2 bases and V by 5 bases; bases with no gene match: 10. The V gene's germline CDR1 is DFQATT and CDR2 SNEGSKA (reference sequence). The CDR3 loop reads CSAPGTTVSTDTQYF. The DNA for the CDR3 is TGCAGTGCTCCCGGGACTACCGTCTCCACAGATACGCAGTATTTT.

This clonotype occurred many times. The genes are TRBV4-2 and TRBJ1-2, with a tentative D call TRBD1 (6 bases). This CDR3 is 16 amino acids long. V gave up 1 base and J gave up 4 bases, with 16 bases separating them. Germline V CDR1 and CDR2: LGHNA, YNFKEQ. This chain's CDR3 is CASSQASGQPSYGYTF. CDR3 DNA sequence: TGTGCCAGCAGCCAAGCCTCAGGACAGCCGAGCTATGGCTACACCTTC.

Only a few counts were recorded for this clonotype. The rearrangement links TRBV29-1 to TRBJ1-1; unclear D gene. The CDR3 contains 12 residues. Deletions cut 7 bases from V and 4 bases from J, with 13 bases between. Per the germline V gene, CDR1 is SQVTM and CDR2 is ANQGSEA. This CDR3 reads CSAQILGTEAFF. The CDR3 region has the DNA TGCAGCGCCCAAATTTTAGGCACTGAAGCTTTCTTT. The full variable domain, completed using reference TRBV29-1 and TRBJ1-1, is SAVISQKPSRDICQRGTSLTIQCQVDSQVTMMFWYRQQPGQSLTLIATANQGSEATYESGFVIDKFPISRPNLTFSTLTVSNMSPEDSSIYLCSAQILGTEAFFGQGTRLTVV.

This clonotype was seen at least ten times. The gene calls are TRBV7-3 and TRBJ1-1; D is unresolved. Trimming removed 0 bases at V and 5 bases at J, with 7 bases between. Germline V lookup: CDR1 SGHTA, CDR2 FQGTGA. This CDR3 contains 13 residues. In nucleotides, the CDR3 is TGTGCCAGCAGCTTAACAGGTCGAACTGAAGCTTTCTTT. Protein: CASSLTGRTEAFF.

This clonotype was detected ten times or more. This chain links TRBV9 with TRBJ2-5, with 8 bases matching TRBD1. V was pared by 0 bases and J by 5 bases, with 3 bases of the junction left unmatched. CDR3 length equals 14 residues. Germline lookup yields CDR1 SGDLS and CDR2 YYNGEE. CDR3 in amino acids: CASSVGQGWETQYF. The CDR3 DNA reads TGTGCCAGCAGCGTAGGACAGGGGTGGGAGACCCAGTACTTC. The variable domain in full, completed from reference TRBV9 and TRBJ2-5, reads DSGVTQTPKHLITATGQRVTLRCSPRSGDLSVYWYQQSLDQGLQFLIQYYNGEERAKGNILERFSAQQFPDLHSELNLSSLELGDSALYFCASSVGQGWETQYFGPGTRLLVL.

In its sample, this clonotype was seen many times. The chain is built from TRBV27 and TRBJ2-4; 13 bases line up with TRBD2. Germline V gene sequence: CDR1 MNHEY, CDR2 SMNVEV (reference sequence). V was pared by 5 bases and J by 7 bases, with 11 bases of the junction left unmatched. The CDR3 loop spans 17 amino acids. CDR3 loop: CASSPKLAGGPRNIQYF. CDR3 nucleotides: TGTGCCAGCAGTCCAAAACTAGCGGGAGGGCCGAGGAACATTCAGTACTTC.

This clonotype was observed many times. DNA for the CDR3: TGTGCCAGCAGTCCTAGCTATGGCTACACCTTC. Translated, it gives CASSPSYGYTF. V and J are TRBV6-6 and TRBJ1-2, with D unresolved. The CDR3 sequence is 11 residues long. The V gene lost 5 bases and the J gene lost 4 bases, with 5 bases spanning the gap. The germline V gene encodes CDR1 MNHNY and CDR2 SVGAGI (reference sequence).

This clonotype was observed a few times. This rearrangement joins TRBV10-3 to TRBJ1-1, with 9 positions matching TRBD1. V lost 5 bases and J lost 4; bases outside the gene matches: 8. The germline gives CDR1 ENHRY, CDR2 SYGVKD. The CDR3 totals 15 residues. The DNA of the CDR3 is TGTGCCATCAGTCGCGATAACAGGGGGCCCACTGAAGCTTTCTTT. This codes for CAISRDNRGPTEAFF.

There are a few counts of this clonotype. The chain joins TRBV27 to TRBJ2-5; maybe TRBD1 (5 bases). The V end was cut by 6 bases, the J end by 10 bases, with 18 bases between. The V gene's germline CDR1 is MNHEY and CDR2 SMNVEV (reference sequence). The CDR3 spans 13 residues. The CDR3 loop reads CASRGLPSGDQYF. The CDR3 coding sequence is TGTGCCAGCAGGGGGCTCCCGTCTGGGGACCAGTACTTC.

V usage is TRBV27 and J usage is TRBJ1-1, with 7 nucleotides matching TRBD1. The CDR3 length is 14 residues. Per germline, CDR1 MNHEY and CDR2 SMNVEV (reference sequence). The ends lost 6 bases at V and 0 bases at J; junction bases unmatched: 4. The CDR3 loop reads CASRLGQVNTEAFF. DNA of the CDR3: TGTGCCAGCAGGCTCGGACAGGTGAACACTGAAGCTTTCTTT.

This chain uses TRBV3-1 with TRBJ2-1; D call uncertain. The V gene's germline CDR1 is LGHDT and CDR2 YNNKEL (reference sequence). V lost 1 base and J 5 bases, leaving 9 bases between the germline ends. This CDR3 comprises 14 residues. The DNA of the CDR3 is TGTGCCAGCAGCCAAGTGTACTGGGACAATGAGCAGTTCTTC. Amino acid sequence: CASSQVYWDNEQFF.

The chain recombines TRBV5-5 with TRBJ2-2; D remains unclear. This CDR3 spans 13 amino acids. Germline CDR1 is SGHKS and CDR2 is YYEKEE (reference sequence). Between the trimmed V and J ends, which lost 2 bases and 5 bases, there was a span of 7 bases. The CDR3 nucleotides read TGTGCCAGCAGCTTAGATTGGACCGGGGAGCTGTTTTTT. Translated, it gives CASSLDWTGELFF.

This clonotype has just a few counts. The chain has TRBV7-9 and TRBJ1-1, with D possibly being TRBD1 (6 bases). The CDR3 is 13 amino acids. The germline CDR1 and CDR2 sequences are SEHNR and FQNEAQ (reference sequence). Deletions cut 3 bases from V and 7 bases from J, with 12 bases between. The CDR3 sequence is CASSFQGSGEAFF. The CDR3 region has the DNA TGTGCCAGCAGCTTCCAGGGGAGTGGTGAAGCTTTCTTT. Full variable domain (outside the CDR3, taken from reference TRBV7-9 and TRBJ1-1): DTGVSQNPRHKITKRGQNVTFRCDPISEHNRLYWYRQTLGQGPEFLTYFQNEAQLEKSRLLSDRFSAERPKGSFSTLEIQRTEQGDSAMYLCASSFQGSGEAFFGQGTRLTVV.

The rearrangement uses TRBV30 and TRBJ2-1; 7 bases match TRBD2. Germline CDR1 reads GTSNPN; CDR2 reads SVGIG (reference sequence). V gave up 8 bases and J gave up 4 bases; unmatched junction bases: 8. There are 13 residues in the CDR3. In DNA form, the CDR3 reads TGTGCCCGGACGGGGGGAGATTACAATGAGCAGTTCTTC. Encoded protein: CARTGGDYNEQFF.

The rearrangement uses TRBV28 and TRBJ2-2; the match to TRBD2 covers 12 bases. The CDR3 spans 15 residues. The germline CDR1 and CDR2 sequences are MDHEN and SYDVKM. V gave up 6 bases and J gave up 5 bases; unmatched junction bases: 4. The CDR3 protein is CASRNGLAGTGELFF. CDR3 nucleotides: TGTGCCAGCAGAAACGGACTAGCGGGGACCGGGGAGCTGTTTTTT.

In this sample, this clonotype turned up a few times. This chain joins TRBV15 and TRBJ2-1; the D is unclear. This CDR3 has 15 residues. The ends were cut back, 1 base at V and 7 bases at J, with 14 bases in the middle. Germline V gene lookup returns CDR1 LNHNV and CDR2 YYDKDF (reference sequence). Written as DNA, the CDR3 is TGTGCCACCAGCAGAGGCGGCGAAGGTGAGAATGAGCAGTTCTTC. This sequence encodes CATSRGGEGENEQFF.

This chain links TRBV7-8 with TRBJ2-1; D is unresolved. This CDR3 region has 16 residues. Trimming shortened V by 5 bases and J by 9 bases, and 23 bases separated the two germline ends. Germline V gene sequence: CDR1 SGHVS, CDR2 FQNEAQ. The CDR3 DNA reads TGTGCCAGCAGCCGAACTCCGGGTTCGGTATTTAGTGAGCAGTTCTTC. It codes for CASSRTPGSVFSEQFF.

The V and J genes are TRBV7-9 and TRBJ2-7; either TRBD1 or TRBD2 may supply D (6 bases each). Germline V gene data show CDR1 as SEHNR and CDR2 as FQNEAQ (reference sequence). V was trimmed by 5 bases and J by 0 bases, leaving 20 bases between them. CDR3 length equals 17 residues. CDR3 coding DNA: TGTGCCAGCAGCAAGGGGGTTGGGGGGATGAGCTCCTACGAGCAGTACTTC. Residues: CASSKGVGGMSSYEQYF.

This clonotype turned up a few times. This CDR3 is CSARPGTAGNTIYF. The CDR3 DNA follows: TGCAGTGCTAGACCCGGGACGGCTGGAAACACCATATATTTT. J is TRBJ1-3 and V is TRBV20-1, with D possibly matching TRBD1 (5 bases). With 2 bases removed from V and 2 bases from J, the gap between germline ends came to 10 bases. Germline CDR1 is DFQATT and CDR2 is SNEGSKA (reference sequence). This CDR3 comprises 14 residues.

The chain couples TRBV6-1 to TRBJ2-3, with 14 bases matching TRBD2. Trimming cost V 5 bases and J 1 base; bases outside gene matches: 14. The CDR3 length is 20 residues. CDR1 and CDR2 from the germline V gene are MNHNS and SASEGT. Written as DNA, the CDR3 is TGTGCCAGCAGTTTTCCGACTAGCGGGGGGGCCGGGTCTGGCACAGATACGCAGTATTTT. Protein: CASSFPTSGGAGSGTDTQYF.

This clonotype was recorded a few times. The chain recombines TRBV4-1 with TRBJ2-2; 7 bases line up with TRBD2. The CDR3 sequence is 17 residues long. With V trimmed by 6 bases and J by 3 bases, 13 bases remained unmatched. Germline loops: CDR1 MGHRA, CDR2 YSYEKL. This chain's CDR3 is CASRKTGGSSDTGELFF. As DNA, the CDR3 is TGCGCCAGCAGAAAGACTGGCGGGAGCTCTGACACCGGGGAGCTGTTTTTT.

Ten or more counts support this clonotype. The V call is TRBV9, the J call TRBJ2-3; tentative D call: TRBD1 (5 bases). The germline V gene encodes CDR1 SGDLS and CDR2 YYNGEE. This CDR3 comprises 15 residues. V shed 1 base and J shed 5 bases, with 14 bases lying between them. CDR3 coding DNA: TGTGCCAGCAGCGTATCCCAGGGAAGGGGAGATACGCAGTATTTT. This codes for CASSVSQGRGDTQYF.

A few counts support this clonotype. This chain joins TRBV11-2 and TRBJ2-1; D is ambiguous. The V end was cut by 2 bases, the J end by 10 bases, with 6 bases between. The CDR3 is made up of 11 amino acids. Germline V gives CDR1 SGHAT, CDR2 FQNNGV. The CDR3 DNA follows: TGTGCCAGCAGCTTAAGCTGGGAGCAGTTCTTC. This translates into CASSLSWEQFF.

This clonotype has a count of ten or more. The chain combines TRBV6-5 with TRBJ2-3, with D possibly matching TRBD2 (5 bases). CDR3 length: 11 amino acids. V was cut by 9 bases and J by 5 bases, with 9 bases left in between. The germline CDR1 and CDR2 sequences are MNHEY and SVGAGI. CDR3 protein: CASYRGDTQYF. CDR3 DNA sequence: TGTGCCAGTTACCGGGGAGATACGCAGTATTTT.